The 6 T cell receptor beta chains reported below all come from one sample, sequenced in a study of human T cells and chemical hapten exposure (dated by TCRdb to the early 2020s). What the time point label conveys for this sample: patch test 3, about 24 weeks after DPC sensitization. Read against the paper, the sample's treatment or condition label means: therapeutic diphenylcyclopropenone sensitization with weekly scalp DPC. The protocol used for the library was RACE. The sequencing machine was a NextSeq 500. TCRdb applied fastp at Q25 and MiXCR to the public reads, then kept only in-frame beta chains. Rows merge per CDR3 protein into single entries with the most common DNA and genes. This sample comprises tens of thousands of distinct CDR3 sequences, more than 9.5% of them detected only once. In total, the top ten clones hold about 15% of the sample. Sequenced material: whole blood, taken in connection with sensitization to the hapten diphenylcyclopropenone (DPC). These receptors were taken from a woman aged 40 to 50 with alopecia areata. Some clones in this sample may be carry-over from other donors' samples.

This clonotype has a handful of counts. The genes are TRBV7-9 and TRBJ2-5, with D perhaps matching TRBD2 (6 bases). Germline V lookup: CDR1 SEHNR, CDR2 FQNEAQ (reference sequence). The CDR3 is made up of 15 amino acids. Trimming took off 5 bases at V and 3 bases at J, with 16 bases between the two ends. The CDR3 protein is CASSPEGPLKETQYF. For the CDR3, the DNA is TGTGCCAGCAGCCCGGAGGGACCTTTAAAAGAGACCCAGTACTTC.

This clonotype showed up just a few times. This chain joins TRBV11-2 and TRBJ1-1; D uncertain. The CDR3 is made up of 15 amino acids. Germline CDR1 and CDR2: SGHAT and FQNNGV. V was shortened by 1 base and J by 0 bases, with 9 bases between the two germline ends. CDR3 nucleotide sequence: TGTGCCAGCAGCTTAGCGGTAGGGCTGAACACTGAAGCTTTCTTT. Translated: CASSLAVGLNTEAFF.

This clonotype appeared many times. The V gene is TRBV6-6, the J gene TRBJ2-7; D may correspond to TRBD1 or TRBD2 (5 bases each). Looked up from germline, CDR1 is MNHNY and CDR2 is SVGAGI (reference sequence). The CDR3 is 14 amino acids. Trimming cost V 6 bases and J 0 bases, with 12 bases left between them. The CDR3 is CASRGTVSSYEQYF. The CDR3 region has the DNA TGTGCCAGCAGGGGGACGGTGAGCTCCTACGAGCAGTACTTC.

This clonotype was detected only a few times. The chain links TRBV9 to TRBJ1-1, with D unclear. The V end was cut by 4 bases, the J end by 5 bases, with 12 bases between. The length of the CDR3 is 13 residues. The V gene's germline CDR1 is SGDLS and CDR2 YYNGEE. CDR3 bases: TGTGCCAGCAGCCAAGCGGTGGAGACTGAAGCTTTCTTT. Protein sequence: CASSQAVETEAFF. The whole variable domain, remainder taken from reference TRBV9 and TRBJ1-1, is DSGVTQTPKHLITATGQRVTLRCSPRSGDLSVYWYQQSLDQGLQFLIQYYNGEERAKGNILERFSAQQFPDLHSELNLSSLELGDSALYFCASSQAVETEAFFGQGTRLTVV.

This clonotype was seen repeatedly, ten times or more. In DNA form, the CDR3 reads TGCGCCAGCAGCTTGGCCCCCTCTCTAGCGGGTTATACCTACGAGCAGTACTTC. This codes for CASSLAPSLAGYTYEQYF. V usage is TRBV5-1 and J usage is TRBJ2-7, with TRBD2 identical over 8 bases. V lost 0 bases and J lost 2; bases outside the gene matches: 13. Per germline, CDR1 SGHRS and CDR2 YFSETQ. The CDR3 totals 18 residues.

The table lists this clonotype with a few counts. The V and J genes are TRBV29-1 and TRBJ1-1, with D perhaps matching TRBD1 (6 bases). There are 12 residues in the CDR3. The germline V gene has CDR1 SQVTM and CDR2 ANQGSEA. The ends were cut back, 6 bases at V and 8 bases at J, with 16 bases in the middle. The CDR3 nucleotides read TGCAGCGTGGGTCCCGGGACATACGAAGCTTTCTTT. Translated, it gives CSVGPGTYEAFF. The variable domain in full, with the rest retrieved from reference TRBV29-1 and TRBJ1-1, is SAVISQKPSRDICQRGTSLTIQCQVDSQVTMMFWYRQQPGQSLTLIATANQGSEATYESGFVIDKFPISRPNLTFSTLTVSNMSPEDSSIYLCSVGPGTYEAFFGQGTRLTVV.